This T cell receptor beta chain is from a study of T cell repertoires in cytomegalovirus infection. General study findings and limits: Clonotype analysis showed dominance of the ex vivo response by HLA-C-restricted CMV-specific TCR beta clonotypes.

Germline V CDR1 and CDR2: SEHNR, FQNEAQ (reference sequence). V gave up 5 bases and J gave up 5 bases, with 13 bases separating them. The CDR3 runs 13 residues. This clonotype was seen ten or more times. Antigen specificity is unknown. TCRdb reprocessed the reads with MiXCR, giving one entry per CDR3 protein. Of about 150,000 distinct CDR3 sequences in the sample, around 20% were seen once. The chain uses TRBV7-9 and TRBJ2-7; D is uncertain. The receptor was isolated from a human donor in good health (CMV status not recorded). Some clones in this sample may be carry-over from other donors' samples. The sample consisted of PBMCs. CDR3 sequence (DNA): TGTGCCAGCAGCCCACACCCAGGCAACGAGCAGTACTTC. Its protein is CASSPHPGNEQYF.